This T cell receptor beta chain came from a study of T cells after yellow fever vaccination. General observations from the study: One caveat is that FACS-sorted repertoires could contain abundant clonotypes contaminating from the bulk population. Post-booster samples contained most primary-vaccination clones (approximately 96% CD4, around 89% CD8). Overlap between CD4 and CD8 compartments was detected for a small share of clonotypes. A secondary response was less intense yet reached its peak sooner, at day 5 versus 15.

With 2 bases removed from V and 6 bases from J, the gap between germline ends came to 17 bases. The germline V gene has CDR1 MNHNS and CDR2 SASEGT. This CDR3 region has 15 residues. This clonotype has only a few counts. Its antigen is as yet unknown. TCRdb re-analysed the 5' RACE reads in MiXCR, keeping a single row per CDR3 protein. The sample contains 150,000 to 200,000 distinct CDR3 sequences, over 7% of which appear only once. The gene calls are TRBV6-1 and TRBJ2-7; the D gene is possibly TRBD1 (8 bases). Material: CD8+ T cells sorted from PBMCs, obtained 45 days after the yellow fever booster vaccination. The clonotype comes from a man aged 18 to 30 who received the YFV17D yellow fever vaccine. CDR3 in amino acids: CASSEKSTGGAEQYF. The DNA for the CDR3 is TGTGCCAGCAGTGAAAAGAGTACAGGGGGGGCCGAGCAGTACTTC.